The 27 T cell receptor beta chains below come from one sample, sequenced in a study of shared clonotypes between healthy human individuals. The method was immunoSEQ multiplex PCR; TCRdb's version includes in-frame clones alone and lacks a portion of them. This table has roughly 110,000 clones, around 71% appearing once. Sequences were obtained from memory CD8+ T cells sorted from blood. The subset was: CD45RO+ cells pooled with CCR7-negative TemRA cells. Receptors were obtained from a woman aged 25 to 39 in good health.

CDR3 amino acids: CASTPPQGSYEQYF. The DNA of the CDR3 is TGTGCCAGCACCCCCCCACAGGGGTCCTACGAGCAGTACTTC. The chain is built from TRBV28 and TRBJ2-7; TRBD1 aligns across 7 bases. Germline-derived CDR1 and CDR2 are MDHEN and SYDVKM. Trimming at V came to 7 bases and at J to 1 base, leaving 7 bases not matched to a gene. CDR3 length equals 14 residues.

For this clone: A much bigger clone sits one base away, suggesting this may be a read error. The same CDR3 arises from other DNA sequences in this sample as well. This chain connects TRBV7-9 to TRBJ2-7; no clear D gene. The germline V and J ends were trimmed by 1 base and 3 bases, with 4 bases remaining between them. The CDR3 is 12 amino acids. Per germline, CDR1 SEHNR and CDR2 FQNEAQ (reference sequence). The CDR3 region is CASSLGVYEQYF. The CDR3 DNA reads TGTGCCAGCAGCTTAGGGGTCTACGAGCAGTACTTC.

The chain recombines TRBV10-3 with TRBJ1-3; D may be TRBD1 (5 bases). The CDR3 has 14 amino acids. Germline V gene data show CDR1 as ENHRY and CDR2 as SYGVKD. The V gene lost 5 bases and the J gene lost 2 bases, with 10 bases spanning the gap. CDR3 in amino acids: CAISPGTTGNTIYF. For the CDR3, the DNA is TGTGCCATCAGTCCAGGGACCACTGGAAACACCATATATTTT.

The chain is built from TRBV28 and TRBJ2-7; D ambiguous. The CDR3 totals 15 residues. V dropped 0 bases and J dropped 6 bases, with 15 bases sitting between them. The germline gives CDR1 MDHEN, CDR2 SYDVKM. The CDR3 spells CASSLWSEGPREQYF. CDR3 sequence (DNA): TGTGCCAGCAGTTTATGGTCAGAAGGACCCCGCGAGCAGTACTTC.

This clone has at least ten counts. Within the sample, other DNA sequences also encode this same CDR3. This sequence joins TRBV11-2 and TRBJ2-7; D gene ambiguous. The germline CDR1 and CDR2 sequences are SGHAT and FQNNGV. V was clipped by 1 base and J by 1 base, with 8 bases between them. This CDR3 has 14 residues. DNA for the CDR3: TGTGCCAGCAGCTTAGGCCTTGCTTCCTACGAGCAGTACTTC. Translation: CASSLGLASYEQYF.

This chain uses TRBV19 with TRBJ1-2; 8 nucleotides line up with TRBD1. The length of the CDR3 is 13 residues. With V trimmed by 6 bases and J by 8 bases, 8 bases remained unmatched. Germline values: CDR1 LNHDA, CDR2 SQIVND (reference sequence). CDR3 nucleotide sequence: TGTGCCAGTAGCGGACAGGGCCTCGGAGGCTACACCTTC. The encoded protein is CASSGQGLGGYTF.

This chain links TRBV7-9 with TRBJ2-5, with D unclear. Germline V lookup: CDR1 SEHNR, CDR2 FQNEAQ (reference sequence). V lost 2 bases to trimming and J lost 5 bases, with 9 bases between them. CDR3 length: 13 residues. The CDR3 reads CASSLIPDETQYF. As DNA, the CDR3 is TGTGCCAGCAGCTTAATCCCCGATGAGACCCAGTACTTC.

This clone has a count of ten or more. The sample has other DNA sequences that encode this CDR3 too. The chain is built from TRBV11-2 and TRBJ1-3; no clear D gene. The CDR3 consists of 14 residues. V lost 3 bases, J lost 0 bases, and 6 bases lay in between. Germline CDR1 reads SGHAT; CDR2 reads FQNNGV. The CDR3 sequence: CASSLSGSGNTIYF. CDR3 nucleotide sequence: TGTGCCAGCAGCTTGAGTGGCTCTGGAAACACCATATATTTT.

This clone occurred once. The CDR3: CASSLSEGAAYEQYF. The CDR3 nucleotides read TGTGCCAGCAGTTTATCCGAGGGGGCGGCCTACGAGCAGTACTTC. The V and J genes are TRBV28 and TRBJ2-7; 7 bases fit TRBD1. The ends lost 1 base at V and 2 bases at J; junction bases unmatched: 5. The CDR3 sequence is 15 residues long. Per germline, CDR1 MDHEN and CDR2 SYDVKM.

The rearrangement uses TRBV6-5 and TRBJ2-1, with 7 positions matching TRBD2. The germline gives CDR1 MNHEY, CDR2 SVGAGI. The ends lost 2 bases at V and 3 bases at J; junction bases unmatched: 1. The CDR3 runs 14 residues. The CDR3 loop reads CASSYASGYNEQFF. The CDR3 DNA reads TGTGCCAGCAGTTACGCTAGCGGCTACAATGAGCAGTTCTTC.

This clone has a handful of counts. CDR3 loop: CASSLRTGRTDTQYF. In DNA, the CDR3 is TGTGCCAGCAGTTTACGGACAGGGCGCACAGATACGCAGTATTTT. The rearrangement links TRBV28 to TRBJ2-3; 8 bases line up with TRBD1. Germline-derived CDR1 and CDR2 are MDHEN and SYDVKM. Trimming took 2 bases from V and 1 from J; bases not matched to a gene: 2. The CDR3 is 15 residues long.

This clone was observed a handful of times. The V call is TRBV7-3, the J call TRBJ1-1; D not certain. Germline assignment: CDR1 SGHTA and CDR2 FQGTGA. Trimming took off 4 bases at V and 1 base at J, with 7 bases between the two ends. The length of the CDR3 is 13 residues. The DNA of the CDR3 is TGTGCCAGCAGCTCCGCCCGGAACACTGAAGCTTTCTTT. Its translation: CASSSARNTEAFF.

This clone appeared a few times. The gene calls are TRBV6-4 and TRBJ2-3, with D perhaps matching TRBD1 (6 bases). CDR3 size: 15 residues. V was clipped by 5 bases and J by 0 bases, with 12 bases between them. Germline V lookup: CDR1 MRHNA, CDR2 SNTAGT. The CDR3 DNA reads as TGTGCCAGCAGTACCGGGACATCTAGCACAGATACGCAGTATTTT. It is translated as CASSTGTSSTDTQYF.

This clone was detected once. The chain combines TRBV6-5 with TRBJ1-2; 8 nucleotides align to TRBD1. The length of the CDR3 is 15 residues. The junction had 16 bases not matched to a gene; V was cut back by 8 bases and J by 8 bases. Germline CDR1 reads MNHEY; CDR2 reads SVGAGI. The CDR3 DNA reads TGTGCCAGCCGAGAACGTGGCAGGGGGCCCCTGGGCTACACCTTC. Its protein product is CASRERGRGPLGYTF.

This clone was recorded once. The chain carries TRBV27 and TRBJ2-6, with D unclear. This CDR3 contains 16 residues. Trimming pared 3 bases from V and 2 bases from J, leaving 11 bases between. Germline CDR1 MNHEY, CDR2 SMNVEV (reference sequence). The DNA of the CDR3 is TGTGCCAGCAGTTTCGGTATCAAGGCTGGGGCCAACGTCCTGACTTTC. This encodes CASSFGIKAGANVLTF.

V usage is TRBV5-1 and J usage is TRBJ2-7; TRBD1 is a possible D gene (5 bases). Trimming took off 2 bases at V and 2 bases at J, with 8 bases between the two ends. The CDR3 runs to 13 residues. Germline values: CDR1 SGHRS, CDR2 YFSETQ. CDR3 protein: CASSFDSAYEQYF. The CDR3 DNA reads TGCGCCAGCAGCTTTGACAGTGCCTACGAGCAGTACTTC.

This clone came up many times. The CDR3 DNA reads as TGTGCCAGCAGCTTAAGGGCCACCCAAAGACTAGCGGGAGGGTACAATGAGCAGTTCTTC. It codes for CASSLRATQRLAGGYNEQFF. J is TRBJ2-1 and V is TRBV7-3; 14 bases agree with TRBD2. The trim removed 1 base at V and 4 bases at J, leaving 12 bases unmatched. The CDR3 sequence is 20 residues long. The germline V gene has CDR1 SGHTA and CDR2 FQGTGA. Supplemented by reference TRBV7-3 and TRBJ2-1, the full variable domain reads GAGVSQTPSNKVTEKGKYVELRCDPISGHTALYWYRQSLGQGPEFLIYFQGTGAADDSGLPNDRFFAVRPEGSVSTLKIQRTERGDSAVYLCASSLRATQRLAGGYNEQFFGPGTRLTVL.

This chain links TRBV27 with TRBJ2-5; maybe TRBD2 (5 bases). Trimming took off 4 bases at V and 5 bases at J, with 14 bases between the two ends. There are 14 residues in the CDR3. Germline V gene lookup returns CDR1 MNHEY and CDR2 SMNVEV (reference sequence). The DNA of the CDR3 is TGTGCCAGCAGTTCCACAACCCGCGGGGAGACCCAGTACTTC. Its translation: CASSSTTRGETQYF.

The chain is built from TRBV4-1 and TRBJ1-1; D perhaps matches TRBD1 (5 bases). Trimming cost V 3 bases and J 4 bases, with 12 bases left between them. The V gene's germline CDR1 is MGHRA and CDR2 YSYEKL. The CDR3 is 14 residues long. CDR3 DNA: TGCGCCAGCAGCCAGGGGGACGGGAGCACTGAAGCTTTCTTT. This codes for CASSQGDGSTEAFF.

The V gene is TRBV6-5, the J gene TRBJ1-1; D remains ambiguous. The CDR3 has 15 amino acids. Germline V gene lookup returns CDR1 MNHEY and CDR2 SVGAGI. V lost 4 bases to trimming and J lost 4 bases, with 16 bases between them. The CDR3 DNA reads TGTGCCAGCAGTTCCGGGGTGGGGAGTTTCACTGAAGCTTTCTTT. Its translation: CASSSGVGSFTEAFF.

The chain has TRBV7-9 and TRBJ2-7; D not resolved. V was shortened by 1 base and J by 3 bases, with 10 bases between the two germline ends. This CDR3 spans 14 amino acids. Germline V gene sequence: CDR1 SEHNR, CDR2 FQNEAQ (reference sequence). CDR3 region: CASSLGWTSYEQYF. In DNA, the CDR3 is TGTGCCAGCAGCTTAGGGTGGACCAGCTACGAGCAGTACTTC.

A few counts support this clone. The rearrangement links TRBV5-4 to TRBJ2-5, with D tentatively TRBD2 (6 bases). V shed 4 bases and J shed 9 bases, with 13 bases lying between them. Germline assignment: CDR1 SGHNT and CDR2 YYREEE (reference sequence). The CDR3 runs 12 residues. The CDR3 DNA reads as TGTGCCAGCAGCACCCCGGGGGAGGCCCAGTACTTC. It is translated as CASSTPGEAQYF.

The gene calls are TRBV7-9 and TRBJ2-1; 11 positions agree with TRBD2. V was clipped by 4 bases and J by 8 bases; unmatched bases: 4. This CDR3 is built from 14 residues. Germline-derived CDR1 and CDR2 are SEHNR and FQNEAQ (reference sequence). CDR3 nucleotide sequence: TGTGCCAGCAGCTCTAGCGGGAGGCTATATGAGCAGTTCTTC. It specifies CASSSSGRLYEQFF. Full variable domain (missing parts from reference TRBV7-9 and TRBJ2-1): DTGVSQNPRHKITKRGQNVTFRCDPISEHNRLYWYRQTLGQGPEFLTYFQNEAQLEKSRLLSDRFSAERPKGSFSTLEIQRTEQGDSAMYLCASSSSGRLYEQFFGPGTRLTVL.

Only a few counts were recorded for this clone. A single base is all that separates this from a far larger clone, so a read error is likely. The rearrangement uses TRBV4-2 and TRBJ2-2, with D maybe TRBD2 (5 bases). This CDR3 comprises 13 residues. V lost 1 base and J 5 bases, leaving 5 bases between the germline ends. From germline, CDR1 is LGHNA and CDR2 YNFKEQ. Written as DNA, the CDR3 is TGTGCCAGCAGCCAAGGAGGGACCGGGGAGCTGTTTTTT. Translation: CASSQGGTGELFF.

CDR3 protein: CASSLNPIEQYF. CDR3 DNA: TGTGCCAGCAGTCTAAACCCGATCGAGCAGTACTTC. This sequence joins TRBV28 and TRBJ2-7; D remains unclear. Germline CDR1 reads MDHEN; CDR2 reads SYDVKM. CDR3 size: 12 residues. The V gene lost 5 bases and the J gene lost 6 bases, with 11 bases spanning the gap. Using reference TRBV28 and TRBJ2-7 for the parts outside the CDR3, the full variable domain is DVKVTQSSRYLVKRTGEKVFLECVQDMDHENMFWYRQDPGLGLRLIYFSYDVKMKEKGDIPEGYSVSREKKERFSLILESASTNQTSMYLCASSLNPIEQYFGPGTRLTVT.

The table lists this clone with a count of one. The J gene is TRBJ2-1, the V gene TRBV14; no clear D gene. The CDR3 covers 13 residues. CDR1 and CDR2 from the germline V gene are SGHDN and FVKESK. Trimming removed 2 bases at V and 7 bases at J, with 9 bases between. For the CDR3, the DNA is TGTGCCAGCAGCCAAACTGGGTGGAATGAGCAGTTCTTC. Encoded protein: CASSQTGWNEQFF.

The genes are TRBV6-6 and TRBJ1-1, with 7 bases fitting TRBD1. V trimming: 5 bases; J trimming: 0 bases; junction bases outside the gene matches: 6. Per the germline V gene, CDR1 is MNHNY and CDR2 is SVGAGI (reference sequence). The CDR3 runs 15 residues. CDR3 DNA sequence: TGTGCCAGCAGTGCCAAACAGGGGATGAACACTGAAGCTTTCTTT. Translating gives CASSAKQGMNTEAFF.